This TCR beta chain is drawn from a study of memory B cells and T cells in multiple sclerosis. Study-wide points: Clone-set sizes differed between compartments, so shared clonotype counts needed normalization.

On this clone itself: What it binds is not known.

The assay was immunoSEQ multiplex PCR, and TCRdb's table has in-frame clones only and misses some. The data show 30,000 to 40,000 clones, around 86% seen once. CFSE-dim autoproliferating and CFSE-high non-proliferating T cells from unstimulated culture were sequenced separately. Cultures began with about 45 million CFSE-labeled PBMCs, unstimulated for under 8 days, with replicate wells pooled. Without exogenous stimuli, around 0.49 uM CFSE-labeled PBMCs were cultured serum-free. The CDR3 is 11 amino acids. V was pared by 3 bases and J by 8 bases, with 5 bases between. Germline lookup yields CDR1 ENHRY and CDR2 SYGVKD.

The receptor was derived from a human donor with multiple sclerosis. The chain employs TRBV10-3 and TRBJ2-1, with no clear D. Sequenced sample: PBMCs from blood kept in culture. The CDR3 loop is CAISDSHEQFF. CDR3 in DNA: TGTGCCATCAGTGATAGCCATGAGCAGTTCTTC.